The 23 T cell receptor beta chains below come from one sample, sequenced in a study of T cell repertoires in cytomegalovirus infection. What these receptors recognize is not known. TCRdb used MiXCR to reprocess the reads, holding one entry per CDR3 protein. This table holds approximately 770,000 distinct CDR3 sequences, almost 30% found once. Sequenced material: cultured CD8+ T cells from PBMCs, taken from culture after CMV antigen stimulation. The source of these receptors is a human donor in good health (CMV status not recorded). Some clones in this sample may be carry-over from other donors' samples.

With respect to this clonotype: A read error may produce the germline difference seen at one junction end. The V call is TRBV6-2 or TRBV6-3, the J call TRBJ2-1; D unresolved. The CDR3 length is 15 residues. Per the germline V gene, CDR1 is MNHEY and CDR2 is SVGEGT. Here the CDR3 DNA reads TGTGCCAGCAGTCTCACTCTATCCGGGTACAAGGAGCAGTTCTTC. Protein sequence: CASSLTLSGYKEQFF.

As DNA, the CDR3 is TGTGCCAGCAGTTACGTGGCTCTGGGAGATACGCAGTATTTT. It translates to CASSYVALGDTQYF. The chain carries TRBV6-2 or TRBV6-3 and TRBJ2-3; D ambiguous. Trimming cost V 2 bases and J 5 bases, with 11 bases left between them. CDR1 is MNHEY and CDR2 is SVGEGT in the germline V gene. The CDR3 consists of 14 residues.

The CDR3 here is CASSREDRGRDQPQHF. CDR3 sequence (DNA): TGTGCCAGCAGCCGCGAGGACAGGGGGCGCGACCAGCCCCAGCATTTT. The rearrangement uses TRBV28 and TRBJ1-5; 11 nucleotides match TRBD1. CDR1 MDHEN and CDR2 SYDVKM come from the germline V gene. V lost 6 bases and J lost 7; bases outside the gene matches: 11. The CDR3 length is 16 residues.

The V and J genes are TRBV7-3 and TRBJ2-3, with D unresolved. V lost 2 bases to trimming and J lost 4 bases, with 16 bases between them. Germline CDR1 and CDR2: SGHTA and FQGTGA. The CDR3 covers 16 residues. CDR3: CASSLYARPGADTQYF. CDR3 nucleotides: TGTGCCAGCAGCTTATATGCCAGGCCTGGGGCAGATACGCAGTATTTT. Full variable domain (rest looked up from reference TRBV7-3 and TRBJ2-3): GAGVSQTPSNKVTEKGKYVELRCDPISGHTALYWYRQSLGQGPEFLIYFQGTGAADDSGLPNDRFFAVRPEGSVSTLKIQRTERGDSAVYLCASSLYARPGADTQYFGPGTRLTVL.

This chain joins TRBV27 and TRBJ2-7; the D gene is possibly TRBD2 (6 bases). V dropped 5 bases and J dropped 3 bases, with 11 bases sitting between them. Germline CDR1 MNHEY, CDR2 SMNVEV (reference sequence). CDR3 size: 13 residues. DNA for the CDR3: TGTGCCAGCAGTCCGGGACTGCGCTACGAGCAGTACGTC. Its protein product is CASSPGLRYEQYV.

The chain couples TRBV29-1 to TRBJ2-2, with D unclear. The germline V gene encodes CDR1 SQVTM and CDR2 ANQGSEA. This CDR3 has 12 residues. V lost 1 base and J 8 bases, leaving 8 bases between the germline ends. DNA for the CDR3: TGCAGCGTTGAAGGCCGGAGTGGGGAGCTGTTTTTT. Protein sequence: CSVEGRSGELFF.

CDR3 in amino acids: CASSLSSPTDGYTF. The CDR3, as DNA: TGTGCCAGCAGTTTATCAAGTCCAACCGACGGCTACACCTTC. This chain joins TRBV27 and TRBJ1-2; D unresolved. Trimming took off 0 bases at V and 8 bases at J, with 13 bases between the two ends. Germline V lookup: CDR1 MNHEY, CDR2 SMNVEV (reference sequence). This CDR3 contains 14 residues.

This clonotype turned up a few times. The chain combines TRBV12-3 or TRBV12-4 with TRBJ1-2; 8 bases are shared with TRBD1. The CDR3 contains 14 residues. The trim removed 10 bases at V and 8 bases at J, leaving 15 bases unmatched. The CDR3 is CAIASGGHMGGYTF. The CDR3 DNA sequence: TGTGCCATTGCGTCAGGGGGCCATATGGGAGGCTACACCTTC.

This clonotype has just a few counts. V gene TRBV7-2 combines with J gene TRBJ1-4, with 9 bases that match TRBD1. V gave up 8 bases and J gave up 7 bases; unmatched junction bases: 8. The CDR3 consists of 14 residues. Germline V gene sequence: CDR1 SGHTA, CDR2 FQGNSA. CDR3 nucleotide sequence: TGTGCCAGCGGTAAACAGGGGGCCGGTGAAAAACTGTTTTTT. It yields the protein CASGKQGAGEKLFF.

A few counts support this clonotype. CDR3 loop: CASSDSQGPISGNTIYF. The CDR3 DNA is TGTGCCAGCAGTGACTCCCAGGGACCAATCTCTGGAAACACCATATATTTT. The V and J genes are TRBV6-4 and TRBJ1-3, with TRBD1 as a possible D gene (5 bases). The CDR3 length is 17 residues. The V end lost 0 bases, the J end lost 0 bases, and 12 bases lay between the germline ends. Germline loops: CDR1 MRHNA, CDR2 SNTAGT.

This sequence joins TRBV7-6 and TRBJ1-1; D not certain. Germline V gene data show CDR1 as SGHVS and CDR2 as FNYEAQ. The CDR3 consists of 15 residues. Trimming removed 5 bases at V and 0 bases at J, with 13 bases between. CDR3 in amino acids: CASSPSDGVNTEAFF. DNA for the CDR3: TGTGCCAGCAGCCCTTCCGACGGCGTGAACACTGAAGCTTTCTTT.

In this sample, this clonotype turned up many times. The V and J genes are TRBV7-2 and TRBJ2-7; D ambiguous. V was cut by 1 base and J by 0 bases, with 10 bases left in between. Germline V gives CDR1 SGHTA, CDR2 FQGNSA. This CDR3 has 15 amino acids. The CDR3 region is CASSLEVAPSYEQYV. The CDR3 DNA follows: TGTGCCAGCAGCTTAGAAGTAGCTCCCTCCTACGAGCAGTACGTC.

The J gene is TRBJ1-2, the V gene TRBV19; no reliable D call. Germline V gene lookup returns CDR1 LNHDA and CDR2 SQIVND (reference sequence). The CDR3 loop spans 12 amino acids. The germline V and J ends were trimmed by 7 bases and 7 bases, with 13 bases remaining between them. This CDR3 reads CASTYGVSGYTF. Written as DNA, the CDR3 is TGTGCCAGTACCTATGGGGTCTCTGGCTACACCTTC.

Only a few counts were recorded for this clonotype. V usage is TRBV2 and J usage is TRBJ2-3; 10 bases are shared with TRBD2. The length of the CDR3 is 17 residues. Germline CDR1 and CDR2: SNHLY and FYNNEI. V gave up 2 bases and J gave up 2 bases; unmatched junction bases: 7. The CDR3 here is CASSELSGGSFTDTQYF. The DNA for the CDR3 is TGTGCCAGCAGTGAACTTAGCGGGGGGAGCTTCACAGATACGCAGTATTTT.

There are a few counts of this clonotype. The V call is TRBV6-5, the J call TRBJ2-4, with 9 bases matching TRBD1. This CDR3 comprises 14 residues. Trimming cost V 3 bases and J 7 bases; bases outside gene matches: 4. CDR1 and CDR2 from the germline V gene are MNHEY and SVGAGI. The CDR3 region has the DNA TGTGCCAGCAGTTATGGGACAGGGCATAACATTCAGTACTTC. Its translation: CASSYGTGHNIQYF.

On this clonotype: Possible read error: a much larger clone is one base away. The chain couples TRBV7-3 to TRBJ2-1; 7 bases fit TRBD1. CDR3 length equals 15 residues. Germline CDR1 reads SGHTA; CDR2 reads FQGTGA. The CDR3 region is CACSLGQVPYNEQFF. The CDR3 DNA reads as TGTGCCTGCAGCTTAGGACAGGTTCCCTACAATGAGCAGTTCTTC.

This sequence joins TRBV15 and TRBJ1-5; D unresolved. This CDR3 spans 13 amino acids. V lost 0 bases, J lost 5 bases, and 5 bases lay in between. Germline V gene sequence: CDR1 LNHNV, CDR2 YYDKDF (reference sequence). Here the CDR3 DNA reads TGTGCCACCAGCAGAGATTCGTATCAGCCCCAGCATTTT. Its protein product is CATSRDSYQPQHF.

This clonotype showed up just a few times. V gene TRBV3-1 combines with J gene TRBJ1-5, with a weak D call TRBD1 (6 bases). The V and J ends lost 4 bases and 6 bases respectively, with 13 bases between them. The CDR3 totals 14 residues. Germline CDR1 and CDR2: LGHDT and YNNKEL (reference sequence). The CDR3 DNA reads TGTGCCAGCAGCCCCGGGGGGGGCTCTCAGCCCCAGCATTTT. It specifies CASSPGGGSQPQHF.

This clonotype was seen a few times. The chain has TRBV20-1 and TRBJ1-1; possible D gene TRBD1, 5 bases. The CDR3 consists of 16 residues. The ends were cut back, 3 bases at V and 5 bases at J, with 22 bases in the middle. CDR1 DFQATT and CDR2 SNEGSKA come from the germline V gene (reference sequence). CDR3 residues: CSARLHEGLGWTEAFF. In DNA form, the CDR3 reads TGCAGTGCTAGGCTACACGAGGGGCTGGGGTGGACTGAAGCTTTCTTT.

The chain couples TRBV9 to TRBJ2-7; TRBD2 might be the D (6 bases). V lost 0 bases to trimming and J lost 5 bases, with 18 bases between them. From germline, CDR1 is SGDLS and CDR2 YYNGEE. The CDR3 spans 16 residues. CDR3: CASSVASGTFRDEQYF. CDR3 sequence (DNA): TGTGCCAGCAGCGTAGCTTCAGGGACTTTTAGGGACGAGCAGTACTTC.

V is TRBV7-3 and J is TRBJ2-5; TRBD2 might be the D (5 bases). Germline V gives CDR1 SGHTA, CDR2 FQGTGA. This CDR3 contains 16 residues. The V and J ends lost 2 bases and 3 bases respectively, with 16 bases between them. CDR3 protein: CASSLYAGPGEETQYF. The DNA for the CDR3 is TGTGCCAGCAGCTTATACGCAGGCCCCGGGGAAGAGACCCAGTACTTC. The full variable domain, in which reference TRBV7-3 and TRBJ2-5 provide the parts outside the CDR3, is GAGVSQTPSNKVTEKGKYVELRCDPISGHTALYWYRQSLGQGPEFLIYFQGTGAADDSGLPNDRFFAVRPEGSVSTLKIQRTERGDSAVYLCASSLYAGPGEETQYFGPGTRLLVL.

The chain carries TRBV12-5 and TRBJ1-2; D unclear. In germline, CDR1 is LGHNT, CDR2 FRNRAP. Trimming pared 4 bases from V and 4 bases from J, leaving 13 bases between. The CDR3 is 14 amino acids. In nucleotides, the CDR3 is TGTGCTAGTGGTTCCCGTGGATCCTTCTATGGCTACACCTTC. Its protein product is CASGSRGSFYGYTF.

V is TRBV29-1 and J is TRBJ2-5, with a weak D call TRBD1 (6 bases). V dropped 2 bases and J dropped 1 base, with 14 bases sitting between them. This CDR3 contains 15 residues. CDR1 and CDR2 from the germline V gene are SQVTM and ANQGSEA. This CDR3 reads CSVEPGRTAQETQYF. CDR3 nucleotide sequence: TGCAGCGTTGAACCTGGAAGGACAGCCCAAGAGACCCAGTACTTC.